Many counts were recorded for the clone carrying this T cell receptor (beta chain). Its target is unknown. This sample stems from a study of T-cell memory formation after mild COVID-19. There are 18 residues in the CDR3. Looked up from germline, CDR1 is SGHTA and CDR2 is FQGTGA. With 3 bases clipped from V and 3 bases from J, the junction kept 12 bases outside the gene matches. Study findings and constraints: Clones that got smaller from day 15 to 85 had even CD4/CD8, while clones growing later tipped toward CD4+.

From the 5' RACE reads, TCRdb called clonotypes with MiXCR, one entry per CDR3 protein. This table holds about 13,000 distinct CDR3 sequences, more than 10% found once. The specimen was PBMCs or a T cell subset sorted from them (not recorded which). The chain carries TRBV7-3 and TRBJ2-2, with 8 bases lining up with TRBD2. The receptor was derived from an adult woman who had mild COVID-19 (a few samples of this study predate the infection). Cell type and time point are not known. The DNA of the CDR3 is TGTGCCAGCAGCTTGGCTCTCGTCCGAGCGGGAGACACCGGGGAGCTGTTTTTT. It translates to CASSLALVRAGDTGELFF.